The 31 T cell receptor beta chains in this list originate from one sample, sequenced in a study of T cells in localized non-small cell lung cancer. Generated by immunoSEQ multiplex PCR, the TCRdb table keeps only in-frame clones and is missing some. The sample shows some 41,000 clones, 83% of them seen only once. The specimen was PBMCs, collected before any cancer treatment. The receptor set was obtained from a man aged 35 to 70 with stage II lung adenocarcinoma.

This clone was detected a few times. The CDR3 loop is CASSVGGLAHEQYF. The CDR3 DNA is TGTGCCAGCAGCGTAGGAGGGTTGGCGCACGAGCAGTACTTC. The chain joins TRBV9 to TRBJ2-7; weak D call: TRBD2 (5 bases). Trimming took off 0 bases at V and 5 bases at J, with 12 bases between the two ends. Germline V gene lookup returns CDR1 SGDLS and CDR2 YYNGEE. CDR3 length: 14 amino acids.

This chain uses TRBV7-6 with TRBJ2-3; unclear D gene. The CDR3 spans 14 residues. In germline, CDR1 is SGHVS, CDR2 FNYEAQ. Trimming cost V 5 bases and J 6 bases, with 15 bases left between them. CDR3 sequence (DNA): TGTGCCAGCAGCCTCTACGACGTGGGGGATACGCAGTATTTT. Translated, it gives CASSLYDVGDTQYF.

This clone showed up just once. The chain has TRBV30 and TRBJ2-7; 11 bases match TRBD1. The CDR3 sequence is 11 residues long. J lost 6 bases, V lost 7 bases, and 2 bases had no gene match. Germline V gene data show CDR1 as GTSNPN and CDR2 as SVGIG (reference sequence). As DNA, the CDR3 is TGTGCCTTTGGGACAGGGGGCGAGCAGTACTTC. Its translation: CAFGTGGEQYF.

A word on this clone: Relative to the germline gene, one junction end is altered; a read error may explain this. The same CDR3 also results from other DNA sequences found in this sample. The CDR3, as DNA: TGTGCTAGCAGCTCTATCGGGACGTCGCAAGAGACCCAGTACTTC. Amino acid sequence: CASSSIGTSQETQYF. The chain uses TRBV28 and TRBJ2-5; D could derive from TRBD1 or TRBD2 (5 bases each). Per the germline V gene, CDR1 is MDHEN and CDR2 is SYDVKM. The CDR3 is 15 residues long. Based on the CDR3 plus reference TRBV28 and TRBJ2-5, the full variable domain is DVKVTQSSRYLVKRTGEKVFLECVQDMDHENMFWYRQDPGLGLRLIYFSYDVKMKEKGDIPEGYSVSREKKERFSLILESASTNQTSMYLCASSSIGTSQETQYFGPGTRLLVL.

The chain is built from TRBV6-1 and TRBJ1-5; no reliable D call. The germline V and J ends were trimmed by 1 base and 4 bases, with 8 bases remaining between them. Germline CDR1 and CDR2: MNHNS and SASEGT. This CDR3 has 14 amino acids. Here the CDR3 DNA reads TGTGCCAGCAGTGAAGGCCAGCTTAATCAGCCCCAGCATTTT. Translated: CASSEGQLNQPQHF.

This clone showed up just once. CDR3 bases: TGTGCCAGCAGCGCGGAAGGAAGCAATCAGCCCCAGCATTTT. Encoded protein: CASSAEGSNQPQHF. The V gene is TRBV5-4, the J gene TRBJ1-5; no definite D call. The CDR3 length is 14 residues. Germline V gene sequence: CDR1 SGHNT, CDR2 YYREEE (reference sequence). The V and J ends lost 4 bases and 1 base respectively, with 9 bases between them.

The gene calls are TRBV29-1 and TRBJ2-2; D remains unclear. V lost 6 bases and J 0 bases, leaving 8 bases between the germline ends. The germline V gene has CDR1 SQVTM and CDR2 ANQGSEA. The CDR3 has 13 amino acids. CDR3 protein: CSVSTSNTGELFF. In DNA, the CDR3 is TGCAGCGTCTCTACATCGAACACCGGGGAGCTGTTTTTT.

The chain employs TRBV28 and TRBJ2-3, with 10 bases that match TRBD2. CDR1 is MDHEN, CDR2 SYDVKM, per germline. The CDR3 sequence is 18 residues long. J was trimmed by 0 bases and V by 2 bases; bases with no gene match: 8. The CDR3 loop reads CASSLGGTSAFSTDTQYF. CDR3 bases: TGTGCCAGCAGTTTAGGGGGGACTAGCGCCTTTAGCACAGATACGCAGTATTTT.

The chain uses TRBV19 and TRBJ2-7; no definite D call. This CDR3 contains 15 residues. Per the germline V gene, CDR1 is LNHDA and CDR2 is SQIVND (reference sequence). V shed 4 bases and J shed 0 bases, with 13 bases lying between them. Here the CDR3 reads CASSSLALSSYEQYF. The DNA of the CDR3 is TGTGCCAGTAGTAGCCTTGCCTTGAGCTCCTACGAGCAGTACTTC. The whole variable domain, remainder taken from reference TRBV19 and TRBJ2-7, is DGGITQSPKYLFRKEGQNVTLSCEQNLNHDAMYWYRQDPGQGLRLIYYSQIVNDFQKGDIAEGYSVSREKKESFPLTVTSAQKNPTAFYLCASSSLALSSYEQYFGPGTRLTVT.

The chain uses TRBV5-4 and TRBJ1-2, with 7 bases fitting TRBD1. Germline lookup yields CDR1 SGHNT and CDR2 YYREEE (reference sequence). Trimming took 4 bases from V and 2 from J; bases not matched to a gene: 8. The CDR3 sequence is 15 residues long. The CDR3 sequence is CASSNRQTGNYGYTF. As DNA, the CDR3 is TGTGCCAGCAGCAACCGCCAGACAGGGAACTATGGCTACACCTTC.

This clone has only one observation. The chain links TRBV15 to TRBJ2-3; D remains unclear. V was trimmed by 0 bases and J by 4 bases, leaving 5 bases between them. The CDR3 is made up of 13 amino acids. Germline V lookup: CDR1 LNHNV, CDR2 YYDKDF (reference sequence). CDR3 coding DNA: TGTGCCACCAGCAGAGATCGGCCAGATACGCAGTATTTT. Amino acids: CATSRDRPDTQYF. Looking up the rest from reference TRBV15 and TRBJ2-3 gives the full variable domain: DAMVIQNPRYQVTQFGKPVTLSCSQTLNHNVMYWYQQKSSQAPKLLFHYYDKDFNNEADTPDNFQSRRPNTSFCFLDIRSPGLGDTAMYLCATSRDRPDTQYFGPGTRLTVL.

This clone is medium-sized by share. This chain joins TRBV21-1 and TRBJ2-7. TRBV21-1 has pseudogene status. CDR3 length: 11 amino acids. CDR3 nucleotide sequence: TGTGCCACCTCATGGGGCTACGAGCAGTACTTC. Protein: CATSWGYEQYF.

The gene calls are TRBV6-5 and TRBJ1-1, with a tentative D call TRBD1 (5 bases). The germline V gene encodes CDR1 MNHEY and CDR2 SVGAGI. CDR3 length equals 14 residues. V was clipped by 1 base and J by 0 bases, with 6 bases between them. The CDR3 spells CASSYLGVNTEAFF. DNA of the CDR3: TGTGCCAGCAGTTACTTAGGGGTGAACACTGAAGCTTTCTTT.

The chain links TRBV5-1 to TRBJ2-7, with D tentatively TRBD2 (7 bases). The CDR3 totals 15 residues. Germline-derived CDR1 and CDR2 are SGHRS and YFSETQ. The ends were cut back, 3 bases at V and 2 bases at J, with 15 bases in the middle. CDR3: CASSWGGRTPYEQYF. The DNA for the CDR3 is TGCGCCAGCAGCTGGGGGGGCAGGACCCCCTACGAGCAGTACTTC.

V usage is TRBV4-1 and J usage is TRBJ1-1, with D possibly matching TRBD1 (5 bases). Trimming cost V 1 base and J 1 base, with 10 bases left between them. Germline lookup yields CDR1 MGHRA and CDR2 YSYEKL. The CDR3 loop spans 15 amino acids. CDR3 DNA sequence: TGCGCCAGCAGCCAAGTGGGACCCCAGAACACTGAAGCTTTCTTT. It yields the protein CASSQVGPQNTEAFF.

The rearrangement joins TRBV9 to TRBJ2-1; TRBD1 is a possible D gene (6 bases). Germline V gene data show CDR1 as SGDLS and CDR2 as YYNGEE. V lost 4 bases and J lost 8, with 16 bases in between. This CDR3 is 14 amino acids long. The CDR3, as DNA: TGTGCCAGCAGCTTCTCCCAGGGGCTCGATGAGCAGTTCTTC. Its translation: CASSFSQGLDEQFF.

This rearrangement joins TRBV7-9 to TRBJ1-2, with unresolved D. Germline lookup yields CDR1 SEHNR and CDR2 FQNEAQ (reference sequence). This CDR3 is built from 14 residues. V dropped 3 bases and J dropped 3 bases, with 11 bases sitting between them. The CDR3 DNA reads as TGTGCCAGCAGCTTGGCAGTCTTGGACTATGGCTACACCTTC. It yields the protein CASSLAVLDYGYTF.

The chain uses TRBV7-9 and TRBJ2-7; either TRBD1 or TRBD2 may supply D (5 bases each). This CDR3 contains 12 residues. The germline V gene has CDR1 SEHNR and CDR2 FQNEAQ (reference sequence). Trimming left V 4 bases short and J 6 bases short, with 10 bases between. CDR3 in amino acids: CASSSHGGEQYF. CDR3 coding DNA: TGTGCCAGCAGCTCGCATGGGGGCGAGCAGTACTTC. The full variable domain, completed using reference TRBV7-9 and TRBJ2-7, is DTGVSQNPRHKITKRGQNVTFRCDPISEHNRLYWYRQTLGQGPEFLTYFQNEAQLEKSRLLSDRFSAERPKGSFSTLEIQRTEQGDSAMYLCASSSHGGEQYFGPGTRLTVT.

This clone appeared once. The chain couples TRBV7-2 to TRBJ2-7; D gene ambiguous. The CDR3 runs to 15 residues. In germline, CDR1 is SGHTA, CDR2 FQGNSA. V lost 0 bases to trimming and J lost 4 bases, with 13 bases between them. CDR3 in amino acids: CASSLALPPSYEQYF. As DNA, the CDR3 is TGTGCCAGCAGCTTAGCTTTACCCCCTTCATACGAGCAGTACTTC.

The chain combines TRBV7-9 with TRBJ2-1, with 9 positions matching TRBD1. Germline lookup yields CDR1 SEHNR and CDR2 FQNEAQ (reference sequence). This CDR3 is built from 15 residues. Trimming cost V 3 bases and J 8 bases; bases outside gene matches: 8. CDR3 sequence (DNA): TGTGCCAGCAGCTTTCACAGGGGGCGAAGGGATGAGCAGTTCTTC. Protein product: CASSFHRGRRDEQFF.

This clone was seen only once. CDR3 protein: CASSPPRFTVYGYTF. The CDR3 nucleotides are TGTGCCAGCTCACCACCAAGGTTCACAGTCTATGGCTACACCTTC. This chain links TRBV18 with TRBJ1-2, with D unresolved. Germline V lookup: CDR1 KGHSH, CDR2 LQKENI. The CDR3 covers 15 residues. Trimming pared 0 bases from V and 4 bases from J, leaving 12 bases between.

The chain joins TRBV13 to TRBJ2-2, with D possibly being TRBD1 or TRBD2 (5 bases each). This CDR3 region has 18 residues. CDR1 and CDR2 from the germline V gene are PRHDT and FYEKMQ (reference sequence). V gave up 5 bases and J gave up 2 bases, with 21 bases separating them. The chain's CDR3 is CASSHAAEGQENTGELFF. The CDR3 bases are TGTGCCAGCAGCCATGCGGCTGAGGGGCAGGAAAACACCGGGGAGCTGTTTTTT.

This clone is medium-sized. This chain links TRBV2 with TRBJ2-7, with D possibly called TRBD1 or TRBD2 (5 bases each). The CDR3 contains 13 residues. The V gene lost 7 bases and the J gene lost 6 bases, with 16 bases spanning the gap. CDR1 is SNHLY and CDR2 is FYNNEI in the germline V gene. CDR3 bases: TGTGCCAGCACGGGAACTGCAGGGCCCGAGCAGTACTTC. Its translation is CASTGTAGPEQYF. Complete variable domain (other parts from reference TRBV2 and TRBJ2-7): EPEVTQTPSHQVTQMGQEVILRCVPISNHLYFYWYRQILGQKVEFLVSFYNNEISEKSEIFDDQFSVERPDGSNFTLKIRSTKLEDSAMYFCASTGTAGPEQYFGPGTRLTVT.

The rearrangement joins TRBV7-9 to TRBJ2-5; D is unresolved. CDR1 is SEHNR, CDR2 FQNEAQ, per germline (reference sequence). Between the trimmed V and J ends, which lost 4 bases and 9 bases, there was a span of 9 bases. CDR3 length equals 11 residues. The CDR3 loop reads CASSWEVAQYF. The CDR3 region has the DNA TGTGCCAGCAGCTGGGAAGTGGCCCAGTACTTC.

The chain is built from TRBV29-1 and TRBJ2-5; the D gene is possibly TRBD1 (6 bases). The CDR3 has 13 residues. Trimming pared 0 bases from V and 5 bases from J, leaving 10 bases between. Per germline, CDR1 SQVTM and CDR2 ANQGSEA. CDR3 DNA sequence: TGCAGCGTTGAAGATCACAGGGTGGAGACCCAGTACTTC. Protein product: CSVEDHRVETQYF.

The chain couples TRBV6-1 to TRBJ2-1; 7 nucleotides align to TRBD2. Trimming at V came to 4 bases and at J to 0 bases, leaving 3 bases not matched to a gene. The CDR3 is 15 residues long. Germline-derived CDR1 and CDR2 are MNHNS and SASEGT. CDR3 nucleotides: TGTGCCAGCAGTGCTAGCGGAAGCTCCTACAATGAGCAGTTCTTC. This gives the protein CASSASGSSYNEQFF.

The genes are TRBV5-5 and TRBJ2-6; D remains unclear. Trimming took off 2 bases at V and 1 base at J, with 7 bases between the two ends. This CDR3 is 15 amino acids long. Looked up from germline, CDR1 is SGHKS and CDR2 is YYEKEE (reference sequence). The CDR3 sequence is CASSFSGSGANVLTF. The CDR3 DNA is TGTGCCAGCAGCTTCTCAGGTTCTGGGGCCAACGTCCTGACTTTC.

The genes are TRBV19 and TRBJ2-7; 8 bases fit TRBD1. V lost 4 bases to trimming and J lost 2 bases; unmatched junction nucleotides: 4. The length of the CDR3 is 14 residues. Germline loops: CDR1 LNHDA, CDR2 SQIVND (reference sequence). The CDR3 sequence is CASSTRQGTYEQYF. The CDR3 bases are TGTGCCAGTAGTACTCGACAGGGGACCTACGAGCAGTACTTC. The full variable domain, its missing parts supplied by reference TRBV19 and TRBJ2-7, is DGGITQSPKYLFRKEGQNVTLSCEQNLNHDAMYWYRQDPGQGLRLIYYSQIVNDFQKGDIAEGYSVSREKKESFPLTVTSAQKNPTAFYLCASSTRQGTYEQYFGPGTRLTVT.

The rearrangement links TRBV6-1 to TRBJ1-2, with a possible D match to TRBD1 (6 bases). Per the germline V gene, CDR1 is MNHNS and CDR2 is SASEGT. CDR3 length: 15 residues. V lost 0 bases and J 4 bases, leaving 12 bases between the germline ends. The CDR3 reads CASSEAPQGGYGYTF. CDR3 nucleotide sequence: TGTGCCAGCAGTGAAGCCCCACAGGGAGGCTATGGCTACACCTTC.

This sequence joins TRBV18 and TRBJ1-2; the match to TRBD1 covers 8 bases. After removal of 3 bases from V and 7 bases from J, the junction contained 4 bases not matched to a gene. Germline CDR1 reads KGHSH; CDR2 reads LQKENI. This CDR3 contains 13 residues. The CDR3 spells CASSPQGAAGYTF. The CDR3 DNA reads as TGTGCCAGCTCACCGCAGGGGGCGGCTGGCTACACCTTC.

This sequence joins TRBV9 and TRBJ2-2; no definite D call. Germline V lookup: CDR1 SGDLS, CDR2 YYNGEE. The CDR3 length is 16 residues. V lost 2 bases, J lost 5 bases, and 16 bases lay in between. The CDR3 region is CASSVLGESRTGELFF. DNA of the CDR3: TGTGCCAGCAGCGTCTTAGGAGAAAGCCGGACCGGGGAGCTGTTTTTT.